This passage covers 27 T cell receptor beta chains from one sample sequenced in a study of cytomegalovirus exposure and HLA in healthy donors. 13 Jbeta primers and 60 Vbeta primers were used for the PCR. Profiling relied on immunoSEQ multiplex PCR, and the TCRdb table lists in-frame clones only, not all of them. The sample lists approximately 140,000 clones; around 85% were seen once. The sequenced sample was PBMCs. The receptors originated from a boy between 10 and 17 years old in good health and CMV-seronegative.

This clone was picked up one time. The J gene is TRBJ1-1, the V gene TRBV4-3; D may be TRBD1 (6 bases). The CDR3 is 18 residues long. Per germline, CDR1 LGHNA and CDR2 YSLEER. Deletions cut 0 bases from V and 0 bases from J, with 17 bases between. This CDR3 reads CASSQEREGEGVNTEAFF. In nucleotides, the CDR3 is TGCGCCAGCAGCCAAGAGCGGGAGGGGGAAGGAGTGAACACTGAAGCTTTCTTT.

V and J are TRBV5-4 and TRBJ2-7; 8 nucleotides agree with TRBD2. After removal of 1 base from V and 6 bases from J, the junction contained 9 bases not matched to a gene. The CDR3 has 15 residues. Germline CDR1 and CDR2: SGHNT and YYREEE (reference sequence). CDR3 DNA sequence: TGTGCCAGCAGCTTGTCAGCGGGAGCGCCGGGCGAGCAGTACTTC. Protein product: CASSLSAGAPGEQYF.

In DNA, the CDR3 is TGTGCCAGCAGCCCAGGCCGCGAGCAGTACTTC. Protein sequence: CASSPGREQYF. The chain recombines TRBV7-9 with TRBJ2-7; no clear D. This CDR3 has 11 residues. V was trimmed by 5 bases and J by 6 bases, leaving 8 bases between them. Germline lookup yields CDR1 SEHNR and CDR2 FQNEAQ (reference sequence).

The gene calls are TRBV6-1 and TRBJ2-7; 7 bases are a match to TRBD2. This CDR3 has 13 amino acids. Germline V gene sequence: CDR1 MNHNS, CDR2 SASEGT. V lost 6 bases to trimming and J lost 2 bases; unmatched junction nucleotides: 4. The CDR3 reads CASRDGGTYEQYF. CDR3 coding DNA: TGTGCCAGCAGAGACGGGGGGACCTACGAGCAGTACTTC.

The rearrangement links TRBV5-1 to TRBJ1-2, with 9 nucleotides matching TRBD1. The V segment lost 1 base and the J segment 3 bases; nucleotides outside the gene matches: 4. Germline CDR1 reads SGHRS; CDR2 reads YFSETQ. This CDR3 region has 15 residues. CDR3 region: CASSLTGGNDYGYTF. CDR3 nucleotide sequence: TGCGCCAGCAGCTTGACAGGGGGCAACGACTATGGCTACACCTTC. Drawing the rest from reference TRBV5-1 and TRBJ1-2, the complete variable domain is KAGVTQTPRYLIKTRGQQVTLSCSPISGHRSVSWYQQTPGQGLQFLFEYFSETQRNKGNFPGRFSGRQFSNSRSEMNVSTLELGDSALYLCASSLTGGNDYGYTFGSGTRLTVV.

This chain joins TRBV19 and TRBJ2-7; D remains ambiguous. Germline V CDR1 and CDR2: LNHDA, SQIVND (reference sequence). The CDR3 covers 12 residues. V lost 6 bases and J 0 bases, leaving 6 bases between the germline ends. The DNA of the CDR3 is TGTGCCAGTAGCGGGTTCTCCTACGAGCAGTACTTC. It codes for CASSGFSYEQYF.

The rearrangement joins TRBV5-1 to TRBJ2-5, with D uncertain. Germline CDR1 reads SGHRS; CDR2 reads YFSETQ. Deletions cut 0 bases from V and 1 base from J, with 7 bases between. The CDR3 is 14 amino acids. Here the CDR3 reads CASSLGHPQETQYF. In nucleotides, the CDR3 is TGCGCCAGCAGCTTGGGACACCCCCAAGAGACCCAGTACTTC.

This chain uses TRBV7-9 with TRBJ2-1, with 13 bases fitting TRBD2. The germline CDR1 and CDR2 sequences are SEHNR and FQNEAQ (reference sequence). CDR3 length: 15 residues. V shed 6 bases and J 8 bases; nucleotides not matched to a gene: 7. CDR3 region: CASRLTSGRADEQFF. The CDR3 coding sequence is TGTGCCAGCAGACTAACTAGCGGGAGGGCGGATGAGCAGTTCTTC.

The chain recombines TRBV5-8 with TRBJ2-3, with a tentative D call TRBD2 (6 bases). The length of the CDR3 is 13 residues. Per the germline V gene, CDR1 is SGHTS and CDR2 is YDEGEE. The germline V and J ends were trimmed by 0 bases and 6 bases, with 8 bases remaining between them. CDR3 bases: TGTGCCAGCAGCTTGGGAGGGAGGGATACGCAGTATTTT. This translates into CASSLGGRDTQYF.

The rearrangement joins TRBV30 to TRBJ1-3, with 12 bases identical to TRBD1. Germline CDR1 reads GTSNPN; CDR2 reads SVGIG (reference sequence). The ends lost 0 bases at V and 2 bases at J; junction bases unmatched: 2. The CDR3 loop spans 16 amino acids. The CDR3 DNA follows: TGTGCCTGGAGTGTGGGACAGGGGGCAGCTGGAAACACCATATATTTT. Its translation is CAWSVGQGAAGNTIYF.

This clone was seen a few times. The chain uses TRBV19 and TRBJ2-7, with D perhaps TRBD1 (5 bases). Per germline, CDR1 LNHDA and CDR2 SQIVND (reference sequence). Trimming took 3 bases from V and 2 from J, leaving 14 bases between them. The CDR3 runs 15 residues. This CDR3 reads CASSMGLVLTYEQYF. DNA for the CDR3: TGTGCCAGTAGTATGGGGCTAGTGCTTACCTACGAGCAGTACTTC.

The chain combines TRBV6-5 with TRBJ2-7; D may be TRBD2 (5 bases). CDR1 is MNHEY and CDR2 is SVGAGI in the germline V gene. This CDR3 has 15 residues. Trimming stripped 0 bases from V and 3 bases from J, with 12 bases between. This CDR3 is CASSYSGLAGYEQYF. The DNA of the CDR3 is TGTGCCAGCAGTTACTCGGGTCTGGCGGGCTACGAGCAGTACTTC.

The V gene is TRBV7-8, the J gene TRBJ2-3, with TRBD2 as a possible D gene (5 bases). The CDR3 length is 15 residues. V gave up 1 base and J gave up 6 bases, with 14 bases separating them. Germline V gives CDR1 SGHVS, CDR2 FQNEAQ. CDR3 bases: TGTGCCAGCAGCTTAGATCCGGGGAGAAGCGATACGCAGTATTTT. It translates to CASSLDPGRSDTQYF. The entire variable domain, with the rest obtained from reference TRBV7-8 and TRBJ2-3, is as follows: GAGVSQSPRYKVAKRGQDVALRCDPISGHVSLFWYQQALGQGPEFLTYFQNEAQLDKSGLPSDRFFAERPEGSVSTLKIQRTQQEDSAVYLCASSLDPGRSDTQYFGPGTRLTVL.

The rearrangement links TRBV6-1 to TRBJ2-5; 8 bases are a match to TRBD2. Trimming removed 1 base from V and 2 bases from J; junction bases left unmatched: 9. Germline values: CDR1 MNHNS, CDR2 SASEGT. The CDR3 has 17 amino acids. CDR3 nucleotide sequence: TGTGCCAGCAGTGAAGTTGGGCCGGGGGGGGGACAAGAGACCCAGTACTTC. Encoded protein: CASSEVGPGGGQETQYF.

This clone has only a few counts. The chain uses TRBV27 and TRBJ1-1, with D tentatively TRBD1 (6 bases). Germline V gives CDR1 MNHEY, CDR2 SMNVEV (reference sequence). The CDR3 totals 13 residues. V was trimmed by 4 bases and J by 1 base, leaving 7 bases between them. For the CDR3, the DNA is TGTGCCAGCAGTTGGGGGCCGAACACTGAAGCTTTCTTT. As protein: CASSWGPNTEAFF.

The chain is built from TRBV30 and TRBJ2-5, with TRBD1 matching 10 bases. V shed 8 bases and J 2 bases; nucleotides not matched to a gene: 11. Germline V gene sequence: CDR1 GTSNPN, CDR2 SVGIG (reference sequence). The CDR3 covers 15 residues. This CDR3 reads CAQTPGQGIQETQYF. The CDR3 DNA sequence: TGTGCCCAAACTCCGGGACAGGGGATACAAGAGACCCAGTACTTC.

The rearrangement links TRBV25-1 to TRBJ2-7; possibly TRBD2 for D (7 bases). V was trimmed by 3 bases and J by 4 bases, leaving 13 bases between them. The CDR3 has 14 residues. Germline CDR1 and CDR2: MGHDK and SYGVNS. CDR3: CASSEGRGGYEQYF. In nucleotides, the CDR3 is TGTGCCAGCAGTGAGGGGAGGGGGGGGTACGAGCAGTACTTC.

This clone appeared a single time. CDR3 sequence: CASSITSLGAAETQYF. The CDR3 coding sequence is TGTGCCAGTAGTATTACCTCCTTGGGGGCGGCAGAGACCCAGTACTTC. The chain employs TRBV19 and TRBJ2-5, with D possibly matching TRBD1 (6 bases). The CDR3 extends over 16 amino acids. V was shortened by 3 bases and J by 4 bases, with 18 bases between the two germline ends. Germline CDR1 and CDR2: LNHDA and SQIVND (reference sequence).

V gene TRBV4-2 combines with J gene TRBJ2-1, with D tentatively TRBD2 (6 bases). V lost 5 bases, J lost 6 bases, and 17 bases lay in between. The CDR3 is made up of 15 amino acids. Looked up from germline, CDR1 is LGHNA and CDR2 is YNFKEQ. The CDR3: CASSGGVDGGNEQFF. CDR3 sequence (DNA): TGTGCCAGCAGCGGAGGGGTGGACGGGGGCAATGAGCAGTTCTTC.

This sequence joins TRBV27 and TRBJ1-2, with a tentative D call TRBD1 (5 bases). Trimming pared 2 bases from V and 7 bases from J, leaving 11 bases between. CDR3 length: 13 residues. Germline CDR1 and CDR2: MNHEY and SMNVEV (reference sequence). CDR3 DNA sequence: TGTGCCAGCAGTTTAAAGGGGCGAGGTGGCTACACCTTC. It translates to CASSLKGRGGYTF.

The chain couples TRBV5-4 to TRBJ1-2; 7 bases are a match to TRBD1. The CDR3 totals 15 residues. Per germline, CDR1 SGHNT and CDR2 YYREEE (reference sequence). V was clipped by 5 bases and J by 8 bases; unmatched bases: 15. This CDR3 reads CASRAQGQLMRGYTF. The CDR3 coding sequence is TGTGCCAGCAGGGCCCAGGGACAGTTGATGAGGGGCTACACCTTC.

This clone has just a few counts. This chain connects TRBV5-6 to TRBJ1-5; 7 bases match TRBD1. Trimming took 4 bases from V and 6 from J; bases not matched to a gene: 4. This CDR3 contains 13 residues. Looked up from germline, CDR1 is SGHDT and CDR2 is YYEEEE. CDR3 sequence reads: CASSNRGRQPQHF. The CDR3 DNA follows: TGTGCCAGCAGCAACAGGGGCCGTCAGCCCCAGCATTTT.

The rearrangement joins TRBV25-1 to TRBJ1-1; tentative D call: TRBD1 (5 bases). The ends were cut back, 6 bases at V and 5 bases at J, with 13 bases in the middle. The V gene's germline CDR1 is MGHDK and CDR2 SYGVNS. The CDR3 length is 13 residues. Written as DNA, the CDR3 is TGTGCCAGCAGCGGACTGGGGGGAACTGAAGCTTTCTTT. Its protein product is CASSGLGGTEAFF. Variable domain in full (rest from reference TRBV25-1 and TRBJ1-1): EADIYQTPRYLVIGTGKKITLECSQTMGHDKMYWYQQDPGMELHLIHYSYGVNSTEKGDLSSESTVSRIRTEHFPLTLESARPSHTSQYLCASSGLGGTEAFFGQGTRLTVV.

This sequence joins TRBV19 and TRBJ1-5; TRBD1 matches 7 bases. Germline CDR1 is LNHDA and CDR2 is SQIVND (reference sequence). The V and J ends lost 10 bases and 5 bases, in that order; junction bases with no gene match: 11. The CDR3 runs 14 residues. The CDR3: CATLPTGVHQPQHF. The CDR3, as DNA: TGTGCCACGCTACCCACAGGGGTTCATCAGCCCCAGCATTTT.

This chain uses TRBV6-1 with TRBJ2-1, with D tentatively TRBD1 (5 bases). CDR1 is MNHNS, CDR2 SASEGT, per germline. V was shortened by 7 bases and J by 6 bases, with 16 bases between the two germline ends. CDR3 length: 14 amino acids. The chain's CDR3 is CASIWTSNTNEQFF. DNA of the CDR3: TGTGCCAGCATTTGGACATCCAATACCAATGAGCAGTTCTTC.

The chain couples TRBV7-2 to TRBJ2-7, with D unresolved. The germline V gene encodes CDR1 SGHTA and CDR2 FQGNSA. CDR3 length: 14 residues. Trimming removed 1 base from V and 12 bases from J, with 19 bases in between. The CDR3 DNA reads as TGTGCCAGCAGCTTAGGCTCGGCGGCCGCGCTTCGGTACTTC. It translates to CASSLGSAAALRYF.

V is TRBV4-2 and J is TRBJ1-1; D not resolved. This CDR3 is built from 13 residues. Trimming left V 1 base short and J 7 bases short, with 10 bases between. Germline V gives CDR1 LGHNA, CDR2 YNFKEQ. CDR3 DNA sequence: TGTGCCAGCAGCCAAGCTAGAAGCAGTGAAGCTTTCTTT. Amino acids: CASSQARSSEAFF.